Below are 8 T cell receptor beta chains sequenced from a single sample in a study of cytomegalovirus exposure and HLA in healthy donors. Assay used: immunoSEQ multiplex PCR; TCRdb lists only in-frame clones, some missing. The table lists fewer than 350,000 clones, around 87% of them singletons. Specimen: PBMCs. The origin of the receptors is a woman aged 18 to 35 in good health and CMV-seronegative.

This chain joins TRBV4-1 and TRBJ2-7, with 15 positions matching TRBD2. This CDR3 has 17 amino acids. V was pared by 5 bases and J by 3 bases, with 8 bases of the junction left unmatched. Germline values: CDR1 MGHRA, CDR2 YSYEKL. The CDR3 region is CASSAGLAGGINYEQYF. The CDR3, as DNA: TGCGCCAGCAGCGCCGGACTAGCGGGAGGGATCAACTACGAGCAGTACTTC.

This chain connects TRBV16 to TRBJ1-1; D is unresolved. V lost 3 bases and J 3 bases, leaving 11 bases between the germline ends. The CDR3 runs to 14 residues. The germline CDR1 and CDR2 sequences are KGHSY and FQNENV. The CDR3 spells CASSQGGRDTEAFF. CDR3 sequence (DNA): TGTGCCAGCAGCCAGGGAGGGAGGGACACTGAAGCTTTCTTT. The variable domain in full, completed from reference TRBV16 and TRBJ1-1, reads GEEVAQTPKHLVRGEGQKAKLYCAPIKGHSYVFWYQQVLKNEFKFLISFQNENVFDETGMPKERFSAKCLPNSPCSLEIQATKLEDSAVYFCASSQGGRDTEAFFGQGTRLTVV.

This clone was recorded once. Here the CDR3 reads CASSSYYEQYF. The CDR3 coding sequence is TGTGCCAGCAGCTCTTATTACGAGCAGTACTTC. The chain is built from TRBV7-8 and TRBJ2-7; unclear D gene. The ends were cut back, 4 bases at V and 4 bases at J, with 5 bases in the middle. Germline lookup yields CDR1 SGHVS and CDR2 FQNEAQ. The CDR3 sequence is 11 residues long. Using reference TRBV7-8 and TRBJ2-7 for the parts outside the CDR3, the full variable domain is GAGVSQSPRYKVAKRGQDVALRCDPISGHVSLFWYQQALGQGPEFLTYFQNEAQLDKSGLPSDRFFAERPEGSVSTLKIQRTQQEDSAVYLCASSSYYEQYFGPGTRLTVT.

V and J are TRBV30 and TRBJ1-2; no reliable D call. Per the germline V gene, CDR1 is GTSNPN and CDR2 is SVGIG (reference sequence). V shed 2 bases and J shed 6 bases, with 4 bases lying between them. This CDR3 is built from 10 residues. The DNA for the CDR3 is TGTGCCTGGAGTCCCAATGGCTACACCTTC. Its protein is CAWSPNGYTF.

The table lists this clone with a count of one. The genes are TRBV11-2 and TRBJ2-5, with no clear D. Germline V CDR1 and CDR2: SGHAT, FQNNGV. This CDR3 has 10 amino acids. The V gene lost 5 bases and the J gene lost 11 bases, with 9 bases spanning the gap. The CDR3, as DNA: TGTGCCAGCAGCGGGCACGCACAGTACTTC. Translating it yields CASSGHAQYF.

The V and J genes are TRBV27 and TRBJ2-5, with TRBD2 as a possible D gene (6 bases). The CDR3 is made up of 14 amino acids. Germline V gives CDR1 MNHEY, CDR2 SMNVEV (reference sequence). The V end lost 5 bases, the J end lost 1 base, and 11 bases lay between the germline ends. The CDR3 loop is CASSPLAIQETQYF. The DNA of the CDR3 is TGTGCCAGCAGTCCTCTAGCGATCCAAGAGACCCAGTACTTC.

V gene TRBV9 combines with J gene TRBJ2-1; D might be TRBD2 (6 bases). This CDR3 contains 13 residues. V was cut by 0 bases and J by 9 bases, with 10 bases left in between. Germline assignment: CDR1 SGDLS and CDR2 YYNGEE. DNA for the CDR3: TGTGCCAGCAGCGTAGTTTGGGGAGGTGAGCAGTTCTTC. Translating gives CASSVVWGGEQFF.

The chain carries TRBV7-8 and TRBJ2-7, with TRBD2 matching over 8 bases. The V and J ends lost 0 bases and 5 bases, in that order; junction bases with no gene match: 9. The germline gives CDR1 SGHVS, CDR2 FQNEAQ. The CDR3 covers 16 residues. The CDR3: CASSLADGRVSHEQYF. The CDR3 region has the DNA TGTGCCAGCAGCTTAGCGGACGGGAGGGTATCCCACGAGCAGTACTTC.